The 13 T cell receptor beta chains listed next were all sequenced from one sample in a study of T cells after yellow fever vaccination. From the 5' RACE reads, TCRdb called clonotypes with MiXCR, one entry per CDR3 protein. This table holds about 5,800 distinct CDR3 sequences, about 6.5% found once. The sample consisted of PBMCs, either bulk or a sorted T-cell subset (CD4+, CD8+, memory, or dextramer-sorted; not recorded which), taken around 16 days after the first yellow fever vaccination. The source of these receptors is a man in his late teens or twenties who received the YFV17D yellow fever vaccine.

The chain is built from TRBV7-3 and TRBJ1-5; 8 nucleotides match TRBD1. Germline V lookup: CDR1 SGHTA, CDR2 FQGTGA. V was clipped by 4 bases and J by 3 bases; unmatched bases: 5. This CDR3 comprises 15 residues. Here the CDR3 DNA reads TGTGCCAGCAGCTACGGACAGGGTGCCAATCAGCCCCAGCATTTT. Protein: CASSYGQGANQPQHF.

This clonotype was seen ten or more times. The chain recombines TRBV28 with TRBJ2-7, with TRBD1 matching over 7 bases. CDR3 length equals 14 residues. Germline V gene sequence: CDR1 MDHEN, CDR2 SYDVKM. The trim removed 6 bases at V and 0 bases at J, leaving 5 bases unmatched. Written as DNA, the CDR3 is TGTGCCAGCAGCCGACAGGGTCTCTCCTACGAGCAGTACGTC. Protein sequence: CASSRQGLSYEQYV.

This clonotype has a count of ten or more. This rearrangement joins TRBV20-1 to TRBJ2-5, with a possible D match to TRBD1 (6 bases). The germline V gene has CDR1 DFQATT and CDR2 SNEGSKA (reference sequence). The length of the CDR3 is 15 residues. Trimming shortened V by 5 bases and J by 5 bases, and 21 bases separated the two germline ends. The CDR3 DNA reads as TGCAGTGCTCGGCACCGATCTACAGGGATGGAGACCCAGTACTTC. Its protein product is CSARHRSTGMETQYF.

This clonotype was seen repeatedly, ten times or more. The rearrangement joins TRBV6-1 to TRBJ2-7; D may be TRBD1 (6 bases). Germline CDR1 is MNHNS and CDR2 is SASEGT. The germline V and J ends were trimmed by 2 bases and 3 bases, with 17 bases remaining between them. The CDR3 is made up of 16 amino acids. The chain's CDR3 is CASSELPGVGLYEQYF. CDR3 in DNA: TGTGCCAGCAGTGAACTCCCAGGGGTAGGTCTCTACGAGCAGTACTTC.

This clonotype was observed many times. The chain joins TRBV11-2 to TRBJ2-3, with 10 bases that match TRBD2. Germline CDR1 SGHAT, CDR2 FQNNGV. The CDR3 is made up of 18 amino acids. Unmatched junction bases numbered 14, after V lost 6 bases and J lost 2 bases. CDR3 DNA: TGTGCCAGCAGGGGGGATAGAAGACTAGCGGGCCTCACAGATACGCAGTATTTT. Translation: CASRGDRRLAGLTDTQYF.

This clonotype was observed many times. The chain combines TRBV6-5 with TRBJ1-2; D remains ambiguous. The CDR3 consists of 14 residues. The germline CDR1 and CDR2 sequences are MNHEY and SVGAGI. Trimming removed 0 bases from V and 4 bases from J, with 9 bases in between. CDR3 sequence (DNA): TGTGCCAGCAGTTACTCGACACCCCTCTATGGCTACACCTTC. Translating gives CASSYSTPLYGYTF.

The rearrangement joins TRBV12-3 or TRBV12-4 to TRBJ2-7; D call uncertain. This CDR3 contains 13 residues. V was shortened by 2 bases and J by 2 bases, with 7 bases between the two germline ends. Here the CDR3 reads CASSLWMPYEQYF. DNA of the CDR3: TGTGCCAGCAGTTTATGGATGCCCTACGAGCAGTACTTC.

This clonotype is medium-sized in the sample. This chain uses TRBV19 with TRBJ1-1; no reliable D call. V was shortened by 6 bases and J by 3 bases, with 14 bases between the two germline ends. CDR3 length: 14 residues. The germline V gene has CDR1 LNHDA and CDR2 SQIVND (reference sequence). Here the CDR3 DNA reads TGTGCCAGTAGGAGTGCTGGGCCCTACACTGAAGCTTTCTTT. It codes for CASRSAGPYTEAFF.

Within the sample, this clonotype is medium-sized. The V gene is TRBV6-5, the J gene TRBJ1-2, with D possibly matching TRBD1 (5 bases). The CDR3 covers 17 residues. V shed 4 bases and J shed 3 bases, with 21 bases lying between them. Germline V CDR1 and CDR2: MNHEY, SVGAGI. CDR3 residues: CASSSHRDLRRDYGYTF. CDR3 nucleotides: TGTGCCAGCAGTTCCCACCGGGACCTCAGAAGGGACTATGGCTACACCTTC.

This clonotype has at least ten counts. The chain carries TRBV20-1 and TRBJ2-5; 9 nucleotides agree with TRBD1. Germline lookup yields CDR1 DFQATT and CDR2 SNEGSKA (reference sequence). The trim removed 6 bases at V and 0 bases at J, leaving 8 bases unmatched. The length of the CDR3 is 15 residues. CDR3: CSARRDRGYQETQYF. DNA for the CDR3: TGCAGTGCGCGACGCGACAGGGGGTACCAAGAGACCCAGTACTTC.

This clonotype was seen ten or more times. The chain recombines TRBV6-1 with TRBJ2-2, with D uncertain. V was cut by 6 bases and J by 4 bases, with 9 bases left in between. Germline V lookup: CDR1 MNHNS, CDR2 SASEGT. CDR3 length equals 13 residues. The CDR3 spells CASSSHSTGELFF. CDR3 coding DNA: TGTGCCAGCAGCTCCCACAGCACCGGGGAGCTGTTTTTT.

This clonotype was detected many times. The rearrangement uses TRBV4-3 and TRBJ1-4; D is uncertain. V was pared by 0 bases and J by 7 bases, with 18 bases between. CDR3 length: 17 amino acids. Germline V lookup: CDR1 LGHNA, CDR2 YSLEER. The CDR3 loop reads CASSQDADPAWGEKLFF. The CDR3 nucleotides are TGCGCCAGCAGCCAAGATGCGGACCCAGCCTGGGGTGAAAAACTGTTTTTT.

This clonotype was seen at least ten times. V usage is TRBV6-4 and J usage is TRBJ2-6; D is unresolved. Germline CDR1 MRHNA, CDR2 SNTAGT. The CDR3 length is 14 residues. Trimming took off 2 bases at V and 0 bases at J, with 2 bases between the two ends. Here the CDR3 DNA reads TGTGCCAGCAGTGACAACTCTGGGGCCAACGTCCTGACTTTC. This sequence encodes CASSDNSGANVLTF.